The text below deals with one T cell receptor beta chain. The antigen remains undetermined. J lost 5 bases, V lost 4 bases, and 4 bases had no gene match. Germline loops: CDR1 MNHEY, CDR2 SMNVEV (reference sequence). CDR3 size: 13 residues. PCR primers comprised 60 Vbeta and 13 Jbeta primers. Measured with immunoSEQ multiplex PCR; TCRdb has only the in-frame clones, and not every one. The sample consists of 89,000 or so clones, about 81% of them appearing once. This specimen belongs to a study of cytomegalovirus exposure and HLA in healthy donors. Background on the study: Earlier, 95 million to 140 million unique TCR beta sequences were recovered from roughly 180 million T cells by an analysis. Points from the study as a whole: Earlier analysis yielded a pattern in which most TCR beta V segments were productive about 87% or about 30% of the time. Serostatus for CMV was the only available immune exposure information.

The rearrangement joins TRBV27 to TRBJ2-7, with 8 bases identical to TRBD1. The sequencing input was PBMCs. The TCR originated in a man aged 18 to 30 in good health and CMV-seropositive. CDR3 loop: CASSSDRVHEQYF. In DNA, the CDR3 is TGTGCCAGCAGTTCGGACAGGGTCCACGAGCAGTACTTC.